The 32 T cell receptor beta chains below all came from one sample that was sequenced in a study of human T cells and chemical hapten exposure. From whole blood left unfractionated, total RNA was extracted. TCRdb re-analysed the 5' RACE reads in MiXCR, keeping a single row per CDR3 protein. The table has 110,000 or so distinct CDR3 sequences, approximately 19% seen once; the top ten hold about 3%. The receptors here all came from a human donor in good health.

This clonotype was observed a few times. The CDR3 coding sequence is TGTGCCAGCAGCTTTCCCCCACAAGAGACCCAGTACTTC. This sequence encodes CASSFPPQETQYF. This chain uses TRBV7-2 with TRBJ2-5; D unclear. Looked up from germline, CDR1 is SGHTA and CDR2 is FQGNSA. Trimming stripped 3 bases from V and 2 bases from J, with 7 bases between. The CDR3 runs 13 residues.

V usage is TRBV11-2 and J usage is TRBJ2-1; no clear D gene. CDR3 length equals 11 residues. The ends were cut back, 5 bases at V and 13 bases at J, with 12 bases in the middle. Germline assignment: CDR1 SGHAT and CDR2 FQNNGV. CDR3 nucleotides: TGTGCCAGCAGCCCTAAGATGGACCAGTTCTTC. Its protein product is CASSPKMDQFF.

This clonotype was seen more than once but under ten times. This chain uses TRBV12-3 or TRBV12-4 with TRBJ1-5, with D possibly matching TRBD1 (6 bases). The CDR3 contains 15 residues. V was clipped by 3 bases and J by 5 bases, with 14 bases between them. Written as DNA, the CDR3 is TGTGCCAGCAGTTTCTATGGGGGGGCGGATCAGCCCCAGCATTTT. Its translation: CASSFYGGADQPQHF.

The V gene is TRBV5-1, the J gene TRBJ2-5; the D is unclear. The length of the CDR3 is 14 residues. Trimming stripped 1 base from V and 1 base from J, with 8 bases between. The germline V gene has CDR1 SGHRS and CDR2 YFSETQ. This CDR3 is CASSLMNSQETQYF. The CDR3, as DNA: TGCGCCAGCAGCTTGATGAACTCCCAAGAGACCCAGTACTTC.

This clonotype was seen a handful of times. The gene calls are TRBV6-5 and TRBJ2-3; TRBD2 matches at 10 bases. The CDR3 length is 17 residues. J gave up 4 bases and V 4 bases, and 11 bases lay outside the gene matches. Germline lookup yields CDR1 MNHEY and CDR2 SVGAGI. The CDR3 nucleotides read TGTGCCAGCAGTTCACCCGCACTAGCGGGATTCGCAGATACGCAGTATTTT. The encoded protein is CASSSPALAGFADTQYF.

The table lists this clonotype with a few counts. The V gene is TRBV2, the J gene TRBJ1-5; 7 nucleotides agree with TRBD1. CDR1 and CDR2 (germline): SNHLY, FYNNEI. The J segment lost 2 bases and the V segment lost 1 base, leaving 2 bases of the junction unmatched. This CDR3 comprises 15 residues. The CDR3 loop is CASSEGTGGNQPQHF. Written as DNA, the CDR3 is TGTGCCAGCAGTGAAGGTACAGGGGGCAATCAGCCCCAGCATTTT.

The genes are TRBV5-1 and TRBJ2-1, with 8 nucleotides matching TRBD1. The trim removed 3 bases at V and 5 bases at J, leaving 4 bases unmatched. CDR3 length: 14 residues. Germline CDR1 and CDR2: SGHRS and YFSETQ. Written as DNA, the CDR3 is TGCGCCAGCAGCTACAACAGGGGGGACAATGAGCAGTTCTTC. It translates to CASSYNRGDNEQFF. The whole variable domain, remainder taken from reference TRBV5-1 and TRBJ2-1, is KAGVTQTPRYLIKTRGQQVTLSCSPISGHRSVSWYQQTPGQGLQFLFEYFSETQRNKGNFPGRFSGRQFSNSRSEMNVSTLELGDSALYLCASSYNRGDNEQFFGPGTRLTVL.

CDR3 DNA: TGCAGTGCTAGATCGGGAACCGGGGATGGCTACACCTTC. As protein: CSARSGTGDGYTF. The V and J genes are TRBV20-1 and TRBJ1-2; D ambiguous. The CDR3 extends over 13 amino acids. Trimming removed 2 bases at V and 6 bases at J, with 13 bases between. From germline, CDR1 is DFQATT and CDR2 SNEGSKA (reference sequence).

This sequence joins TRBV28 and TRBJ1-5; 7 bases agree with TRBD1. Per germline, CDR1 MDHEN and CDR2 SYDVKM. The CDR3 has 13 residues. Unmatched junction bases numbered 5, after V lost 7 bases and J lost 5 bases. CDR3 in amino acids: CASTRQGDQPQHF. The DNA for the CDR3 is TGTGCCAGCACTCGACAGGGAGATCAGCCCCAGCATTTT. The whole variable domain, remainder taken from reference TRBV28 and TRBJ1-5, is DVKVTQSSRYLVKRTGEKVFLECVQDMDHENMFWYRQDPGLGLRLIYFSYDVKMKEKGDIPEGYSVSREKKERFSLILESASTNQTSMYLCASTRQGDQPQHFGDGTRLSIL.

In this sample, this clonotype turned up a few times. This sequence joins TRBV6-6 and TRBJ1-6; the D gene is possibly TRBD1 (5 bases). V shed 6 bases and J shed 7 bases, with 13 bases lying between them. This CDR3 spans 14 amino acids. Per germline, CDR1 MNHNY and CDR2 SVGAGI (reference sequence). The chain's CDR3 is CASRRGALNSPLHF. For the CDR3, the DNA is TGTGCCAGCAGGCGCGGGGCCTTAAATTCACCCCTCCACTTT.

This clonotype has ten or more counts. V is TRBV6-1 and J is TRBJ1-6; no reliable D call. V gave up 6 bases and J gave up 4 bases, with 10 bases separating them. This CDR3 has 14 residues. CDR1 MNHNS and CDR2 SASEGT come from the germline V gene. Written as DNA, the CDR3 is TGTGCCAGCAGCTCCGGCCCATATAATTCACCCCTCCACTTT. Its protein is CASSSGPYNSPLHF.

This clonotype was picked up a small number of times. V is TRBV14 and J is TRBJ2-1; unclear D gene. V gave up 2 bases and J gave up 4 bases, with 9 bases separating them. Per germline, CDR1 SGHDN and CDR2 FVKESK. This CDR3 is 14 amino acids long. CDR3 DNA sequence: TGTGCCAGCAGCCAAATAGGGCCTTACAATGAGCAGTTCTTC. Its protein product is CASSQIGPYNEQFF. Supplemented by reference TRBV14 and TRBJ2-1, the full variable domain reads EAGVTQFPSHSVIEKGQTVTLRCDPISGHDNLYWYRRVMGKEIKFLLHFVKESKQDESGMPNNRFLAERTGGTYSTLKVQPAELEDSGVYFCASSQIGPYNEQFFGPGTRLTVL.

The chain recombines TRBV29-1 with TRBJ1-1, with D possibly being TRBD1 (5 bases). Trimming pared 4 bases from V and 2 bases from J, leaving 14 bases between. The CDR3 is 14 residues long. Germline values: CDR1 SQVTM, CDR2 ANQGSEA. The CDR3 bases are TGCAGCGTTGGTGCCTCGGGGACCAACACTGAAGCTTTCTTT. It encodes CSVGASGTNTEAFF.

The chain couples TRBV4-1 to TRBJ1-1; D not resolved. CDR1 is MGHRA and CDR2 is YSYEKL in the germline V gene. V lost 0 bases and J 5 bases, leaving 13 bases between the germline ends. CDR3 length equals 15 residues. The CDR3 here is CASSQDQVGRTEAFF. CDR3 nucleotide sequence: TGCGCCAGCAGCCAAGATCAGGTAGGGAGGACTGAAGCTTTCTTT.

This clonotype was detected only a few times. The rearrangement uses TRBV27 and TRBJ2-6, with D unresolved. The CDR3 consists of 15 residues. Trimming took 6 bases from V and 1 from J, leaving 10 bases between them. Germline-derived CDR1 and CDR2 are MNHEY and SMNVEV (reference sequence). CDR3 in amino acids: CASRALLSGANVLTF. Written as DNA, the CDR3 is TGTGCCAGCAGAGCCCTATTGTCTGGGGCCAACGTCCTGACTTTC.

This clonotype has just a few counts. The chain recombines TRBV7-9 with TRBJ2-1, with D hard to call. V was shortened by 7 bases and J by 0 bases, with 13 bases between the two germline ends. The CDR3 totals 15 residues. Per germline, CDR1 SEHNR and CDR2 FQNEAQ (reference sequence). In DNA form, the CDR3 reads TGTGCCAGCATCCTGGAGCCACTCTCCTACAATGAGCAGTTCTTC. Amino acids: CASILEPLSYNEQFF.

DNA for the CDR3: TGTGCCAGCAGCCCAAGCCCAACCGATACGCAGTATTTT. This codes for CASSPSPTDTQYF. V usage is TRBV7-3 and J usage is TRBJ2-3; D gene ambiguous. Trimming cost V 5 bases and J 6 bases, with 12 bases left between them. This CDR3 region has 13 residues. Germline-derived CDR1 and CDR2 are SGHTA and FQGTGA.

The chain carries TRBV9 and TRBJ2-1; 7 positions agree with TRBD2. Germline values: CDR1 SGDLS, CDR2 YYNGEE. Unmatched junction bases numbered 6, after V lost 0 bases and J lost 6 bases. The CDR3 length is 15 residues. The CDR3 sequence is CASSVVGGSGNEQFF. In DNA form, the CDR3 reads TGTGCCAGCAGCGTAGTGGGAGGGTCCGGCAATGAGCAGTTCTTC.

This chain links TRBV7-9 with TRBJ2-3; tentative D call: TRBD2 (6 bases). V was pared by 1 base and J by 2 bases, with 10 bases between. Germline V lookup: CDR1 SEHNR, CDR2 FQNEAQ (reference sequence). The CDR3 is 15 residues long. In DNA, the CDR3 is TGTGCCAGCAGCTTAGACGGGCGGGACACAGATACGCAGTATTTT. Its protein is CASSLDGRDTDTQYF.

In this sample, this clonotype turned up a few times. V gene TRBV5-1 combines with J gene TRBJ2-1; 10 nucleotides agree with TRBD2. Germline assignment: CDR1 SGHRS and CDR2 YFSETQ. The CDR3 has 15 residues. J gave up 4 bases and V 2 bases, and 3 bases lay outside the gene matches. The CDR3 bases are TGCGCCAGCAGCTTAGAAGCGGGAGGGTACAATGAGCAGTTCTTC. Protein sequence: CASSLEAGGYNEQFF.

This clonotype was seen a few times. V gene TRBV15 combines with J gene TRBJ1-1; TRBD1 matches at 7 bases. CDR3 length equals 16 residues. Unmatched junction bases numbered 4, after V lost 0 bases and J lost 0 bases. The germline V gene encodes CDR1 LNHNV and CDR2 YYDKDF (reference sequence). The CDR3 sequence is CATSRDKGTVNTEAFF. The CDR3 DNA is TGTGCCACCAGCAGAGATAAGGGGACAGTGAACACTGAAGCTTTCTTT. Drawing the rest from reference TRBV15 and TRBJ1-1, the complete variable domain is DAMVIQNPRYQVTQFGKPVTLSCSQTLNHNVMYWYQQKSSQAPKLLFHYYDKDFNNEADTPDNFQSRRPNTSFCFLDIRSPGLGDTAMYLCATSRDKGTVNTEAFFGQGTRLTVV.

This clonotype has more than one count but fewer than ten. This rearrangement joins TRBV12-3 or TRBV12-4 to TRBJ1-1; the match to TRBD1 covers 11 bases. The ends lost 5 bases at V and 10 bases at J; junction bases unmatched: 3. The CDR3 loop spans 12 amino acids. The CDR3 loop is CASSLGTGGAFF. In DNA form, the CDR3 reads TGTGCCAGCAGTCTAGGGACAGGGGGAGCTTTCTTT.

This chain's CDR3 is CSVEGQESSYNEQFF. CDR3 coding DNA: TGCAGCGTTGAAGGACAGGAGAGCTCCTACAATGAGCAGTTCTTC. The chain couples TRBV29-1 to TRBJ2-1; possible D gene TRBD1, 6 bases. CDR3 size: 15 residues. CDR1 SQVTM and CDR2 ANQGSEA come from the germline V gene. Trimming took off 1 base at V and 0 bases at J, with 10 bases between the two ends.

The chain carries TRBV20-1 and TRBJ2-1; 13 bases agree with TRBD2. This CDR3 region has 17 residues. From germline, CDR1 is DFQATT and CDR2 SNEGSKA (reference sequence). The V and J ends lost 3 bases and 4 bases, in that order; junction bases with no gene match: 9. The CDR3 spells CSARKLAGGQYYNEQFF. Written as DNA, the CDR3 is TGCAGTGCTAGGAAACTAGCGGGAGGGCAGTATTACAATGAGCAGTTCTTC.

V is TRBV20-1 and J is TRBJ2-3; D gene unclear. The CDR3 is 13 amino acids. Germline values: CDR1 DFQATT, CDR2 SNEGSKA (reference sequence). V lost 2 bases to trimming and J lost 1 base, with 7 bases between them. CDR3 loop: CSARLGGTDTQYF. Written as DNA, the CDR3 is TGCAGTGCTAGACTAGGAGGCACAGATACGCAGTATTTT.

The genes are TRBV29-1 and TRBJ2-1; 10 nucleotides line up with TRBD2. The ends lost 5 bases at V and 0 bases at J; junction bases unmatched: 10. Per germline, CDR1 SQVTM and CDR2 ANQGSEA. The CDR3 spans 17 residues. For the CDR3, the DNA is TGCAGCGTTTCCCTAGCGGGAGTCGGGAGCTCCTACAATGAGCAGTTCTTC. It is translated as CSVSLAGVGSSYNEQFF.

The chain joins TRBV18 to TRBJ2-7; D gene uncertain. Germline loops: CDR1 KGHSH, CDR2 LQKENI. CDR3 length equals 15 residues. Trimming cost V 2 bases and J 2 bases, with 13 bases left between them. The CDR3: CASSPDPPWTYEQYF. CDR3 DNA: TGTGCCAGCTCACCAGACCCACCCTGGACCTACGAGCAGTACTTC.

This clonotype was counted only a few times. The junction departs from germline at one end; a sequencing error may be responsible. For the CDR3, the DNA is TGTGCCATCAGTGAAGGGTTAGCCCCCTCCTCCGAGCAGTACTTC. This encodes CAISEGLAPSSEQYF. This chain links TRBV10-3 with TRBJ2-7, with unresolved D. The germline CDR1 and CDR2 sequences are ENHRY and SYGVKD. There are 15 residues in the CDR3.

V is TRBV6-6 and J is TRBJ1-5; D might be TRBD1 (6 bases). CDR3 length: 16 residues. Trimming pared 0 bases from V and 0 bases from J, leaving 9 bases between. Per the germline V gene, CDR1 is MNHNY and CDR2 is SVGAGI (reference sequence). The CDR3: CASSYSQGGSNQPQHF. The CDR3 DNA sequence: TGTGCCAGCAGTTACTCACAGGGAGGTAGCAATCAGCCCCAGCATTTT.

CDR3 DNA sequence: TGTGCCAGCAGAAGAACAGGGTCCTACAATGAGCAGTTCTTC. This encodes CASRRTGSYNEQFF. The chain combines TRBV27 with TRBJ2-1; perhaps TRBD1 as D (6 bases). V lost 6 bases, J lost 1 base, and 10 bases lay in between. CDR1 is MNHEY and CDR2 is SMNVEV in the germline V gene (reference sequence). The CDR3 runs 14 residues.

This clonotype has only a few counts. The chain recombines TRBV28 with TRBJ2-7; TRBD1 or TRBD2 may be the D gene (5 bases each). Germline-derived CDR1 and CDR2 are MDHEN and SYDVKM. The CDR3 has 12 residues. V shed 7 bases and J shed 4 bases, with 11 bases lying between them. CDR3 nucleotide sequence: TGTGCCAGCACCACGGGGCTGTACGAGCAGTACTTC. The encoded protein is CASTTGLYEQYF.

This rearrangement joins TRBV28 to TRBJ2-7; D could derive from TRBD1 or TRBD2 (5 bases each). The CDR3 runs to 14 residues. Germline-derived CDR1 and CDR2 are MDHEN and SYDVKM. V lost 6 bases to trimming and J lost 4 bases, with 16 bases between them. The CDR3 sequence is CASSTLAGRYEQYF. The CDR3 bases are TGTGCCAGCAGCACCCTGGCAGGGAGATACGAGCAGTACTTC.